The entry below gives a single TCR beta chain sequence along with its context. Its antigen is currently unknown. The method was immunoSEQ multiplex PCR; TCRdb's version includes in-frame clones alone and lacks a portion of them. The profile shows around 89,000 clones, under 95% of them singletons. This sample was taken from a study of T cell responses to AZD1222 COVID-19 vaccine. Study outcomes and limitations: Reportedly, close to half of spike-specific TCRs are directed against unmutated variant regions. White British ancestry dominated among donors, who included more females, and clonal diversity was possibly underestimated.

CDR1 MNHEY and CDR2 SVGAGI come from the germline V gene. The CDR3 runs to 15 residues. The J segment lost 7 bases and the V segment lost 4 bases, leaving 4 bases of the junction unmatched. This receptor was identified in an adult in good health. This chain uses TRBV6-5 with TRBJ2-2; 12 positions agree with TRBD2. This specimen consisted of peripheral blood, obtained on day 0 of AZD1222 vaccination. As DNA, the CDR3 is TGTGCCAGCAGTTCCACTAGCGGGGGGTTCGGGGAGCTGTTTTTT. Its protein product is CASSSTSGGFGELFF.